Each of the 12 T cell receptor beta chains below was sequenced from the same sample in a study of graft-versus-host responses after intestinal transplantation. The data were produced by immunoSEQ multiplex PCR, yet TCRdb's version contains in-frame clones alone and is incomplete. The sample carries around 71,000 clones, more than 90% recorded once. Specimen: bone marrow, collected 734 days after intestinal transplantation. The origin of the receptors is a human patient who received an intestinal transplant, so some T cells may come from the graft donor.

The count of this clone is one. The V call is TRBV19, the J call TRBJ2-3; unclear D gene. There are 13 residues in the CDR3. V shed 7 bases and J shed 3 bases, with 11 bases lying between them. Per the germline V gene, CDR1 is LNHDA and CDR2 is SQIVND (reference sequence). For the CDR3, the DNA is TGTGCCAGTACCCAACAAGGGACAGATACGCAGTATTTT. Residues: CASTQQGTDTQYF.

This chain connects TRBV27 to TRBJ2-2; 9 positions agree with TRBD2. V lost 3 bases and J lost 4; bases outside the gene matches: 6. This CDR3 has 16 residues. The V gene's germline CDR1 is MNHEY and CDR2 SMNVEV (reference sequence). CDR3: CASSFYSGGRTGELFF. Here the CDR3 DNA reads TGTGCCAGCAGTTTCTATAGCGGGGGTCGCACCGGGGAGCTGTTTTTT.

The chain is built from TRBV28 and TRBJ2-7; D gene ambiguous. Deletions cut 5 bases from V and 3 bases from J, with 14 bases between. The length of the CDR3 is 14 residues. Germline V gene sequence: CDR1 MDHEN, CDR2 SYDVKM. The DNA for the CDR3 is TGTGCCAGCAGTCCGCCCGGGCGAAACTACGAGCAGTACTTC. Its translation is CASSPPGRNYEQYF. Together with reference TRBV28 and TRBJ2-7, the CDR3 gives the full variable domain: DVKVTQSSRYLVKRTGEKVFLECVQDMDHENMFWYRQDPGLGLRLIYFSYDVKMKEKGDIPEGYSVSREKKERFSLILESASTNQTSMYLCASSPPGRNYEQYFGPGTRLTVT.

In this sample, this clone turned up once. The rearrangement links TRBV9 to TRBJ2-3; D remains ambiguous. The CDR3 is made up of 13 amino acids. Germline lookup yields CDR1 SGDLS and CDR2 YYNGEE. Trimming stripped 2 bases from V and 4 bases from J, with 8 bases between. CDR3 nucleotide sequence: TGTGCCAGCAGCGTGCCACTGGCAGATACGCAGTATTTT. This gives the protein CASSVPLADTQYF.

This chain uses TRBV2 with TRBJ2-1; TRBD2 matches 7 bases. In germline, CDR1 is SNHLY, CDR2 FYNNEI. The CDR3 sequence is 15 residues long. After removal of 6 bases from V and 0 bases from J, the junction contained 5 bases not matched to a gene. CDR3 loop: CASRERGGSYNEQFF. DNA of the CDR3: TGTGCCAGCAGGGAGCGGGGCGGCTCCTACAATGAGCAGTTCTTC.

The rearrangement uses TRBV27 and TRBJ2-3; no clear D. V shed 2 bases and J shed 6 bases, with 3 bases lying between them. The CDR3 runs to 11 residues. From germline, CDR1 is MNHEY and CDR2 SMNVEV (reference sequence). The CDR3 bases are TGTGCCAGCAGTTTAGCTGATACGCAGTATTTT. Translating gives CASSLADTQYF.

The V gene is TRBV7-9, the J gene TRBJ1-5, with 8 bases matching TRBD1. With 3 bases clipped from V and 4 bases from J, the junction kept 14 bases outside the gene matches. The CDR3 has 18 amino acids. The V gene's germline CDR1 is SEHNR and CDR2 FQNEAQ (reference sequence). In nucleotides, the CDR3 is TGTGCCAGCAGCTTTTCGGACGAGGGGACAGGAGCAAATCAGCCCCAGCATTTT. Protein product: CASSFSDEGTGANQPQHF.

This clone was counted only a few times. The chain has TRBV9 and TRBJ2-6, with D perhaps given as TRBD1 or TRBD2 (5 bases each). This CDR3 is 13 amino acids long. From germline, CDR1 is SGDLS and CDR2 YYNGEE. The V and J ends lost 3 bases and 12 bases respectively, with 13 bases between them. The CDR3 coding sequence is TGTGCCAGCAGCGCCCTTTACGGGACCGTCCTGACTTTC. Residues: CASSALYGTVLTF.

This rearrangement joins TRBV28 to TRBJ1-1, with 7 bases identical to TRBD1. Germline CDR1 MDHEN, CDR2 SYDVKM. This CDR3 contains 14 residues. V lost 5 bases, J lost 3 bases, and 6 bases stayed unmatched. The CDR3 here is CASSATGLHTEAFF. The CDR3 bases are TGTGCCAGCAGTGCGACAGGGTTGCACACTGAAGCTTTCTTT.

This clone was found once. The chain combines TRBV5-1 with TRBJ2-1, with D possibly called TRBD1 or TRBD2 (5 bases each). CDR3 length: 16 amino acids. Germline loops: CDR1 SGHRS, CDR2 YFSETQ. Trimming cost V 3 bases and J 5 bases, with 18 bases left between them. CDR3 nucleotide sequence: TGCGCCAGCAGCTCTTCTATCGGGACGGAACACAATGAGCAGTTCTTC. It specifies CASSSSIGTEHNEQFF.

The J gene is TRBJ2-5, the V gene TRBV16, with 7 bases matching TRBD1. The V and J ends lost 0 bases and 5 bases, in that order; junction bases with no gene match: 6. The CDR3 totals 15 residues. Germline loops: CDR1 KGHSY, CDR2 FQNENV. The CDR3 coding sequence is TGTGCCAGCAGCCAATCGTTAGGGGGCGTCGAGACCCAGTACTTC. It is translated as CASSQSLGGVETQYF.

This rearrangement joins TRBV11-2 to TRBJ2-7; D gene ambiguous. V lost 5 bases and J lost 2, with 16 bases in between. Germline CDR1 and CDR2: SGHAT and FQNNGV. The CDR3 is 15 residues long. This CDR3 is CASSPPQVLAYEQYF. The CDR3, as DNA: TGTGCCAGCAGCCCACCTCAAGTTCTAGCCTACGAGCAGTACTTC.